This T cell receptor (beta chain) was profiled in a study of post-analysis software for immune sequencing data. Study as a whole: Several disease courses (relapsing-remitting, secondary progressive and progressive-relapsing) of multiple sclerosis were included.

Unique molecular identifiers were present in the TCR beta cDNA libraries. TCRdb itself ran the PCR reads through MiXCR, one entry per CDR3 protein. The sample includes 350,000 to 450,000 distinct CDR3 sequences, 30% to 40% seen only once; the top ten take approximately 7.7%. To note about this clonotype: Its matching antigen is unknown.

After removal of 0 bases from V and 9 bases from J, the junction contained 8 bases not matched to a gene. From germline, CDR1 is SGHTA and CDR2 FQGNSA. The length of the CDR3 is 15 residues. Study-level results: Patients showed TRBV5-6, TRBV5-1 and TRBV20-1 among four to six TRBV segments more frequent than in controls. Among multiple sclerosis patients, normalized Chao1 diversity was significantly below that of controls.

Sequenced sample: blood. The rearrangement links TRBV7-2 to TRBJ2-1, with 7 bases fitting TRBD2. The TCR comes from a girl aged 2 to 9 with multiple sclerosis. For the CDR3, the DNA is TGTGCCAGCAGCTTAGCGGGAGGGCGATACGTTGAGCAGTTCTTC. Translating gives CASSLAGGRYVEQFF.